The source of this TCR beta chain is a study of OX40 agonist ivuxolimab in advanced cancers. Looking at the study overall: Ivuxolimab was a fully human IgG2 agonistic monoclonal antibody targeting the costimulatory receptor OX40 (CD134). Intravenous ivuxolimab was administered to patients every 2 weeks at six dose levels: 0.01, 0.1, 0.3, 1.5, 3 and 10 mg/kg. Of the 50 or so patients in dose escalation, about 20 had hepatocellular carcinoma, some 15 had melanoma, 9 had renal cell carcinoma and 9 had head and neck cancer. In the dose-escalation cohort, approximately 82% of patients were male, and the mean age was approximately 60 years with a range of roughly 23 to 79. Patients were allowed to have had prior anti-PD-1, anti-PD-L1 or anti-CTLA-4 therapy, and 40% of the dose-escalation patients had previously received checkpoint inhibitors. Partial responses occurred in three dose-escalation patients: two with cutaneous melanoma and one with hepatocellular carcinoma. The purpose of peripheral TCRbeta sequencing was to test whether ivuxolimab changed TCR sequence diversity and led to clonal T-cell expansion. The paper covers the monotherapy dose-escalation part of the phase I ivuxolimab trial, which included N of about 50 patients. Paper-wide results and their limitations: Low levels of normalized T-cell clonal expansion were also shown by some nonresponding patients. Partial responders in the 0.1-3.0 mg/kg groups had among the lowest normalized peripheral clonal expansion, especially among CD8+ T cells. The antigen specificity of the peripheral T cells that underwent clonal expansion was not determined. At doses of 0.1 to 3.0 mg/kg, clonal expansion of both CD4+ and CD8+ T cells in blood was seen between baseline and week 6. After ivuxolimab, expanded clones were on average more numerous among CD8+ T cells than among CD4+ T cells.

For sequencing of the TCRbeta CDR3 region, genomic DNA was extracted from the sorted cells. The immunoSEQ Assay was used to sequence the TCRbeta CDR3 regions. In TCRdb, the immuneACCESS table is reduced to in-frame sequences with V and J assigned. These tables do not hold every clone; where another copy was compared, an unresolved V gene accounts for under half, and the others remain unexplained. The table for this sample lists tens of thousands of clones; 90% to 95% of them were counted only once. The ten biggest clones cover around 2.5% of the sample. The CDR3 contains 13 residues, cysteine and phenylalanine counted. The kept DNA is CDR3 alone, 39 bases in frame from the first base. In the germline V gene, CDR1 corresponds to SGHDT and CDR2 to YYEEEE. A distance of 12 bases separates the germline ends of V and J, which lose 4 bases and 5 bases respectively. A single count supports this clone. The antigen it recognizes is unknown. No much larger clone exists at a distance of one base, and base qualities are not known.

The trial excluded patients who had a history of autoimmune disease or were on systemic immunosuppression. Peripheral blood for TCR sequencing was collected from all dose cohorts at baseline, on cycle 4 day 1, and on cycle 7 day 1. The samples were drawn from a first-in-human, open-label, multicenter phase I dose-escalation trial of ivuxolimab. The trial enrolled adults with locally advanced or metastatic head and neck squamous cell, hepatocellular, melanoma or renal cell carcinoma. Before TCR sequencing, CD4+ T cells and CD8+ T cells from peripheral blood were sorted into separate populations. The receptor's source is an adult with an advanced solid tumor such as melanoma, head and neck, liver or kidney cancer. The chain joins TRBV5-6 to TRBJ1-2; the D gene identity is not certain. Sequences were derived from CD4+ or CD8+ T cells sorted from blood, sampled in a trial of the OX40 agonist ivuxolimab. The DNA sequence is as follows: TGTGCCAGCAGCCCCGACGGATATTATGGCTACACCTTC. The resulting protein is CASSPDGYYGYTF.